This T cell receptor (beta chain) emerged from a study of blood T cell repertoires in COVID-19. Overall study context: The study drew acute and convalescent COVID-19 samples from the United States, Italy and Spain. Sources were T cells, B-cell-depleted T cells, or PBMCs; the material itself was cDNA or gDNA.

The V and J ends lost 3 bases and 0 bases respectively, with 18 bases between them. Germline V lookup: CDR1 SGHAT, CDR2 FQNNGV. This CDR3 is 17 amino acids long. Authors' analysis steps: By means of reference gene primer amplification, nucleated cell counts were estimated. TCRdb keeps only in-frame clones here, not all; method: immunoSEQ multiplex PCR. V and J calls and clone size are given by that table; D and trimming were obtained from the DNA. Here the sample spans hundreds of thousands of clones, 89% being singletons. Symptom resolution, clearance, or two negative PCRs marked donors in Cohort 3 as recovered.

This TCR was sampled from a woman between 40 and 55 years old who had recovered from COVID-19. The rearrangement joins TRBV11-2 to TRBJ2-7, with D unclear. The sequenced sample consisted of PBMCs or T cells enriched from blood (not recorded which). The CDR3 loop reads CASSFLLSSLSSYEQYF. The DNA of the CDR3 is TGTGCCAGCAGCTTCCTGCTCTCATCCCTAAGCTCCTACGAGCAGTACTTC.